Each of the 2 T cell receptor beta chains below was sequenced from the same sample in a study of T cell responses to AZD1222 COVID-19 vaccine. TCRdb's copy holds only in-frame clones and misses some; the assay was immunoSEQ multiplex PCR. The sample includes tens of thousands of clones, nearly 90% seen only once; the top ten take under 13%. The sequenced sample was peripheral blood, obtained on day 0 of AZD1222 vaccination. These receptors all stem from an adult in good health.

V usage is TRBV30 and J usage is TRBJ2-2, with no clear D. From germline, CDR1 is GTSNPN and CDR2 SVGIG (reference sequence). V lost 5 bases and J 2 bases, leaving 18 bases between the germline ends. CDR3 length: 16 amino acids. CDR3 protein: CAWAPRHGRNTGELFF. In DNA form, the CDR3 reads TGTGCCTGGGCCCCCCGGCACGGAAGAAACACCGGGGAGCTGTTTTTT.

The rearrangement uses TRBV7-9 and TRBJ2-7, with D possibly being TRBD1 (6 bases). The germline V gene encodes CDR1 SEHNR and CDR2 FQNEAQ (reference sequence). The CDR3 runs to 14 residues. The ends were cut back, 2 bases at V and 6 bases at J, with 14 bases in the middle. The CDR3 DNA follows: TGTGCCAGCAGCTTACAGGGGCCCTATGTCGAGCAGTACTTC. This sequence encodes CASSLQGPYVEQYF.